Below are 11 T cell receptor beta chains sequenced from a single sample in a study of T cell responses to AZD1222 COVID-19 vaccine (dated by TCRdb to the early 2020s). The time point label, read with the paper, signifies: baseline before first vaccination. The label giving this sample's treatment or condition can be read as: meningococcal conjugate vaccine given as trial control. The method was the immunoSEQ multiplex PCR assay. In TCRdb, the immuneACCESS table is reduced to in-frame sequences with V and J assigned. These tables do not hold every clone; where another copy was compared, an unresolved V gene accounts for under half, and the others remain unexplained. The sample records 150,000 to 180,000 clones, roughly nine tenths of which are singletons. Jointly, the top ten make up 5.5% to 6% of the sample. The specimen comprised peripheral blood, sampled on day 0 of MenACWY control vaccination. The receptors here all came from an adult in good health.

This chain links TRBV5-1 with TRBJ2-7; no firm D call. The CDR3 totals 17 residues. The germline V and J ends were trimmed by 0 bases and 3 bases, with 19 bases remaining between them. Germline-derived CDR1 and CDR2 are SGHRS and YFSETQ. The CDR3: CASSLVVRLNENYEQYV. The DNA for the CDR3 is TGCGCCAGCAGCTTGGTTGTTAGGCTGAATGAGAACTACGAGCAGTACGTC.

The rearrangement uses TRBV7-3 and TRBJ1-6, with unresolved D. Between the trimmed V and J ends, which lost 2 bases and 7 bases, there was a span of 6 bases. This CDR3 has 13 residues. The germline gives CDR1 SGHTA, CDR2 FQGTGA. CDR3 nucleotide sequence: TGTGCCAGCAGCTTATTATACAATTCACCCCTCCACTTT. Its protein product is CASSLLYNSPLHF.

V is TRBV29-1 and J is TRBJ1-1; D unresolved. CDR1 and CDR2 (germline): SQVTM, ANQGSEA. The V end lost 4 bases, the J end lost 1 base, and 16 bases lay between the germline ends. The CDR3 has 15 residues. CDR3: CSVGESTFTNTEAFF. CDR3 nucleotide sequence: TGCAGCGTTGGAGAGTCGACTTTTACGAACACTGAAGCTTTCTTT.

The CDR3 loop reads CASSLEIGEQYF. The CDR3 bases are TGTGCCAGCAGCTTAGAGATAGGAGAGCAGTACTTC. This chain links TRBV11-3 with TRBJ2-7; D remains ambiguous. The CDR3 has 12 amino acids. Germline V CDR1 and CDR2: SGHNT, YENEEA. Deletions cut 0 bases from V and 7 bases from J, with 7 bases between.

V usage is TRBV6-1 and J usage is TRBJ1-1; no definite D call. V was pared by 0 bases and J by 4 bases, with 12 bases between. The CDR3 has 15 residues. Germline V CDR1 and CDR2: MNHNS, SASEGT. As DNA, the CDR3 is TGTGCCAGCAGTGAAGCGAGCACGGCCTTCACTGAAGCTTTCTTT. Translation: CASSEASTAFTEAFF.

The CDR3 region is CASSQGQRLEAFF. CDR3 sequence (DNA): TGTGCCAGCAGCCAGGGACAGAGGCTAGAAGCTTTCTTT. This sequence joins TRBV3-1 (or the pseudogene TRBV3-2) and TRBJ1-1; 7 bases are a match to TRBD1. CDR1 is LGHDT and CDR2 is YNNKEL in the germline V gene (reference sequence). The CDR3 is 13 residues long. V lost 3 bases to trimming and J lost 8 bases; unmatched junction nucleotides: 6.

This rearrangement joins TRBV18 to TRBJ2-7; 9 bases are shared with TRBD2. CDR1 is KGHSH, CDR2 LQKENI, per germline. The CDR3 has 16 amino acids. The V and J ends lost 3 bases and 2 bases, in that order; junction bases with no gene match: 8. The CDR3 region is CASSPSGLAGAYEQYF. In nucleotides, the CDR3 is TGTGCCAGCTCACCGTCGGGACTAGCAGGGGCCTACGAGCAGTACTTC.

This sequence joins TRBV6-5 and TRBJ2-7, with a possible D match to TRBD2 (6 bases). Germline CDR1 is MNHEY and CDR2 is SVGAGI. There are 14 residues in the CDR3. Trimming left V 1 base short and J 0 bases short, with 7 bases between. The CDR3 sequence is CASSYWRDSYEQYF. CDR3 nucleotides: TGTGCCAGCAGTTACTGGCGGGACTCCTACGAGCAGTACTTC.

This chain uses TRBV9 with TRBJ2-1; TRBD2 agrees at 7 bases. Per germline, CDR1 SGDLS and CDR2 YYNGEE. V trimming: 3 bases; J trimming: 1 base; junction bases outside the gene matches: 7. This CDR3 contains 16 residues. CDR3 region: CASSDTGGSSYNEQFF. CDR3 in DNA: TGTGCCAGCAGCGACACGGGGGGAAGTTCCTACAATGAGCAGTTCTTC.

The genes are TRBV7-2 and TRBJ1-2; D gene ambiguous. The CDR3 is 16 residues long. Deletions cut 4 bases from V and 6 bases from J, with 21 bases between. Germline V CDR1 and CDR2: SGHTA, FQGNSA. The CDR3, as DNA: TGTGCCAGCAGCTCGCCTGGACCCCGAATGAGGGATGGCTACACCTTC. Its protein product is CASSSPGPRMRDGYTF.

The chain carries TRBV7-3 and TRBJ2-7; D remains ambiguous. The CDR3 is 12 residues long. Trimming shortened V by 5 bases and J by 6 bases, and 11 bases separated the two germline ends. CDR1 and CDR2 (germline): SGHTA, FQGTGA. The CDR3 protein is CASSVAGGEQYF. CDR3 DNA sequence: TGTGCCAGCAGCGTCGCAGGCGGCGAGCAGTACTTC.